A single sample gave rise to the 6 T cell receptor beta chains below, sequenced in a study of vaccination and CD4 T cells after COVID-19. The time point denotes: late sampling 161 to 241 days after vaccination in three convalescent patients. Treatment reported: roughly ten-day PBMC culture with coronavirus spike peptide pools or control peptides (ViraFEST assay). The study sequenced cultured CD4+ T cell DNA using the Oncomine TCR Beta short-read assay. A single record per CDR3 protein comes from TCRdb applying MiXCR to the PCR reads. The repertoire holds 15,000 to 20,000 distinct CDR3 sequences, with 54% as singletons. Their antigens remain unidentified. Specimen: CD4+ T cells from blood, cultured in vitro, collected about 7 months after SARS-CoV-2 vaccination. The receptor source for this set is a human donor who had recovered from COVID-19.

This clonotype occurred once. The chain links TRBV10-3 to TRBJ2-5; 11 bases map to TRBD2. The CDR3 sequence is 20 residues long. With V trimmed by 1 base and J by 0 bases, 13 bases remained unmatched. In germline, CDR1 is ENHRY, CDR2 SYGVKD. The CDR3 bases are TGTGCCATCAGTGAGTACGGGACTAGCGGCGAGGTCGGGTACCAAGAGACCCAGTACTTC. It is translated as CAISEYGTSGEVGYQETQYF.

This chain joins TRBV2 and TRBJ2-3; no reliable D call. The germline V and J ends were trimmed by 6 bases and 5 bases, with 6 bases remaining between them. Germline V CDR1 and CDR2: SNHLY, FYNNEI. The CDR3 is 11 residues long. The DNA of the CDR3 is TGTGCCAGCAGCGCTAAAGATACGCAGTATTTT. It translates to CASSAKDTQYF.

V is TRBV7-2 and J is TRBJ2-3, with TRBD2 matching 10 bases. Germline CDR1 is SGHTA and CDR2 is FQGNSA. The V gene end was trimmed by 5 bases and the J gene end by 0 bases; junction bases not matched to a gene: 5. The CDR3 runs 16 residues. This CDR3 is CASSASGGFSTDTQYF. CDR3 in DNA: TGTGCCAGCAGCGCTAGCGGGGGCTTTAGCACAGATACGCAGTATTTT. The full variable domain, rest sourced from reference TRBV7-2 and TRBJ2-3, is GAGVSQSPSNKVTEKGKDVELRCDPISGHTALYWYRQSLGQGLEFLIYFQGNSAPDKSGLPSDRFSAERTGGSVSTLTIQRTQQEDSAVYLCASSASGGFSTDTQYFGPGTRLTVL.

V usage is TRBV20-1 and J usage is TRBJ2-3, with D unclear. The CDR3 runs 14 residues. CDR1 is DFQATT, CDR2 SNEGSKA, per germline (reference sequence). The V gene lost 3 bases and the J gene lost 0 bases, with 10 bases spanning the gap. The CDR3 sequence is CSASLGFSTDTQYF. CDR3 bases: TGCAGTGCTAGTTTAGGCTTCAGCACAGATACGCAGTATTTT.

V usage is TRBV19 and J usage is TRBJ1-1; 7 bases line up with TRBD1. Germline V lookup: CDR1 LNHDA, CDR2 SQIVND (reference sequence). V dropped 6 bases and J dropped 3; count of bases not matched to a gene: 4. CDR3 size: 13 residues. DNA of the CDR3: TGTGCCAGTAGGCCCACAGGGGACACTGAAGCTTTCTTT. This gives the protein CASRPTGDTEAFF.

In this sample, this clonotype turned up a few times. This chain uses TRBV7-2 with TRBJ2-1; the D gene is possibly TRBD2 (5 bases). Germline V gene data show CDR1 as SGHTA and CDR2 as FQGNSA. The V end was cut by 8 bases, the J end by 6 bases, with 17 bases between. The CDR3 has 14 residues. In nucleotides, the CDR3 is TGTGCCAGCTCGGCCCCCGCGAGGGTCAATGAGCAGTTCTTC. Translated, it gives CASSAPARVNEQFF.